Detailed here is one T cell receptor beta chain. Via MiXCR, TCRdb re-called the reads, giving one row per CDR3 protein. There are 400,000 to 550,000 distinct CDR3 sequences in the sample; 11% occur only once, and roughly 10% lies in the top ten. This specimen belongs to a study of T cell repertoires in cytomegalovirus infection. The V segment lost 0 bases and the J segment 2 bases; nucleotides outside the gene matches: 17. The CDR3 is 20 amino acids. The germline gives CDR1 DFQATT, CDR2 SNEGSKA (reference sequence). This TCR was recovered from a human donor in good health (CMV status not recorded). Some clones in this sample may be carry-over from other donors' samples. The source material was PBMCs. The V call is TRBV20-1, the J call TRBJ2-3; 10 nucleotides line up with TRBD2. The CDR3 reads CSARDTASGSGVLPTDTQYF. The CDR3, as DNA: TGCAGTGCTAGAGATACGGCTAGCGGGAGTGGGGTCCTGCCCACAGATACGCAGTATTTT.